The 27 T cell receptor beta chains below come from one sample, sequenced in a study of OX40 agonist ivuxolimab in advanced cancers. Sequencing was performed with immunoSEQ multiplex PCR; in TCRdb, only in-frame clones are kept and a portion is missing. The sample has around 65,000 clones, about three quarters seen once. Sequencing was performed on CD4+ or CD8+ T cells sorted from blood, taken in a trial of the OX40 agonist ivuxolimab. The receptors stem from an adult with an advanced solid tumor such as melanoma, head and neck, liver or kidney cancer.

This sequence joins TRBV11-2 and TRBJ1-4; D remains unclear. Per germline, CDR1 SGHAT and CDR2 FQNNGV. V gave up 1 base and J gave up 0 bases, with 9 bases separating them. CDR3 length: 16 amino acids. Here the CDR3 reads CASSLARSATNEKLFF. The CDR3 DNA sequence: TGTGCCAGCAGCTTAGCCAGATCAGCAACTAATGAAAAACTGTTTTTT.

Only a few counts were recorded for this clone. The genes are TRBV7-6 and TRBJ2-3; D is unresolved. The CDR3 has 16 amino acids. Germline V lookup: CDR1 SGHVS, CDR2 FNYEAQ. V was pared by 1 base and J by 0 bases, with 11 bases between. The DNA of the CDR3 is TGTGCCAGCAGCTTAGGACCCGGAACTAGCACAGATACGCAGTATTTT. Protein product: CASSLGPGTSTDTQYF.

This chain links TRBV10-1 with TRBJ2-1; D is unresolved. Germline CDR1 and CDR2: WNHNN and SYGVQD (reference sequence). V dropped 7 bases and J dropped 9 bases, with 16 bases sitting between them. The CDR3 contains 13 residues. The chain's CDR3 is CASTPNTVGEQFF. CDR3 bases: TGCGCCAGCACCCCTAACACCGTGGGTGAGCAGTTCTTC.

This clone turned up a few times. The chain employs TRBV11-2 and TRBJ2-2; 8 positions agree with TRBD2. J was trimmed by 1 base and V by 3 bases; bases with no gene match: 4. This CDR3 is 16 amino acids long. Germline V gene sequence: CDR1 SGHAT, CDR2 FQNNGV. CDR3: CASSFGLALNTGELFF. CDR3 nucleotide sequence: TGTGCCAGCAGCTTCGGACTAGCCTTGAACACCGGGGAGCTGTTTTTT.

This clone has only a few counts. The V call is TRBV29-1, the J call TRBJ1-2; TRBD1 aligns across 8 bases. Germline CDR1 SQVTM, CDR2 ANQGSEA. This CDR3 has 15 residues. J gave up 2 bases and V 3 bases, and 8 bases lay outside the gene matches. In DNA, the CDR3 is TGCAGCGTTGATCCCCAAACAGGGGGGAACTATGGCTACACCTTC. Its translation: CSVDPQTGGNYGYTF.

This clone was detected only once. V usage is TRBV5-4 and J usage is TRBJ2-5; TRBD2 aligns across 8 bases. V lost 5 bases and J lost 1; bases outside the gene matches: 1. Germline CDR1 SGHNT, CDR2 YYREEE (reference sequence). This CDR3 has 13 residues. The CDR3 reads CASRSGGQETQYF. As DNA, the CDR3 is TGTGCCAGCAGGAGCGGGGGCCAAGAGACCCAGTACTTC. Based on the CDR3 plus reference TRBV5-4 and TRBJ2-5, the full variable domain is ETGVTQSPTHLIKTRGQQVTLRCSSQSGHNTVSWYQQALGQGPQFIFQYYREEENGRGNFPPRFSGLQFPNYSSELNVNALELDDSALYLCASRSGGQETQYFGPGTRLLVL.

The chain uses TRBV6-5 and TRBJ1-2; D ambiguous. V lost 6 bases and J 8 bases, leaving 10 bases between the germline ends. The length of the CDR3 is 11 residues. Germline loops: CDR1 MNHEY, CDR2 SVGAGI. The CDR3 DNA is TGTGCCAGCAGCCCCCCCTGGGGCTACACCTTC. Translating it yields CASSPPWGYTF.

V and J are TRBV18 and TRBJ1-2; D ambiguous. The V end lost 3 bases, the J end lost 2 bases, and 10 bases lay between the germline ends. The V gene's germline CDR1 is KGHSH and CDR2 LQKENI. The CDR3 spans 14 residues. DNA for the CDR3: TGTGCCAGCTCACCCCAAGACAAGAACTATGGCTACACCTTC. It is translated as CASSPQDKNYGYTF.

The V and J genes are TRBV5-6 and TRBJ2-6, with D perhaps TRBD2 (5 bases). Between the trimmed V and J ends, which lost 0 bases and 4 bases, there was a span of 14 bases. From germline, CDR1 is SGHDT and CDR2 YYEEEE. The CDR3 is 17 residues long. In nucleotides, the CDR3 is TGTGCCAGCAGCTTGGGAAAGAGGGCGCGAGGGGCCAACGTCCTGACTTTC. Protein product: CASSLGKRARGANVLTF.

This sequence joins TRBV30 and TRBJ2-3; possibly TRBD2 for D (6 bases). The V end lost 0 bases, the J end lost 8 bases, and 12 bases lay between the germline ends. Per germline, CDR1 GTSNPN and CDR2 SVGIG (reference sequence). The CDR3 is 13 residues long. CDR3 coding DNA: TGTGCCTGGAGTGTACAGGAGGGAGGTACGCAGTATTTT. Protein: CAWSVQEGGTQYF. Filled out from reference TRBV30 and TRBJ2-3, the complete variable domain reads SQTIHQWPATLVQPVGSPLSLECTVEGTSNPNLYWYRQAAGRGLQLLFYSVGIGQISSEVPQNLSASRPQDRQFILSSKKLLLSDSGFYLCAWSVQEGGTQYFGPGTRLTVL.

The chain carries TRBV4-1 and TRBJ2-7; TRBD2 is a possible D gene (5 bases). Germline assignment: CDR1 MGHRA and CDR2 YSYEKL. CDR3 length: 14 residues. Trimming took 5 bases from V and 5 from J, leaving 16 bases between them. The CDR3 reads CASSRLGDLNEQYF. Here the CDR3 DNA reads TGCGCCAGCAGCAGGTTGGGAGACCTTAACGAGCAGTACTTC.

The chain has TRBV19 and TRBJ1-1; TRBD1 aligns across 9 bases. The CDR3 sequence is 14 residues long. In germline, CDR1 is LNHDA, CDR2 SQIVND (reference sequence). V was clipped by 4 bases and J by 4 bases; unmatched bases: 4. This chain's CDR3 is CASSTGTGITEAFF. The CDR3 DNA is TGTGCCAGTAGTACTGGGACAGGGATCACTGAAGCTTTCTTT.

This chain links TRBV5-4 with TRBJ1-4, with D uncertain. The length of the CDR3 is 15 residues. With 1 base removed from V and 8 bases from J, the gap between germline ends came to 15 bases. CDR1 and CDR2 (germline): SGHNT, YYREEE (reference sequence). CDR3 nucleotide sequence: TGTGCCAGCAGCTTGAGGCCCCCCGGAGGGGAAAAACTGTTTTTT. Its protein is CASSLRPPGGEKLFF.

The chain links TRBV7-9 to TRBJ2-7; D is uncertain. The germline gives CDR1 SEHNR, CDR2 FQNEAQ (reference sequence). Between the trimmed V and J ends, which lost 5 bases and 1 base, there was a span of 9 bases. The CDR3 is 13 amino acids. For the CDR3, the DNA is TGTGCCAGCAGCCCAACGAATTCCTACGAGCAGTACTTC. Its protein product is CASSPTNSYEQYF. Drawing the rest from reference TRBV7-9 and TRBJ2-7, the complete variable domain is DTGVSQNPRHKITKRGQNVTFRCDPISEHNRLYWYRQTLGQGPEFLTYFQNEAQLEKSRLLSDRFSAERPKGSFSTLEIQRTEQGDSAMYLCASSPTNSYEQYFGPGTRLTVT.

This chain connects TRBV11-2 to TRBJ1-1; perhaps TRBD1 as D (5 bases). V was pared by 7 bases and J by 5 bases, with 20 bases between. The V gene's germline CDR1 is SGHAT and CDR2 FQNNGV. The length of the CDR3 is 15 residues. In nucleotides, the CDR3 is TGTGCCAGCATCAAATATGGAGCAGGGCCGACTGAAGCTTTCTTT. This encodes CASIKYGAGPTEAFF. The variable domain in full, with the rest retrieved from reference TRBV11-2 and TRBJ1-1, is EAGVAQSPRYKIIEKRQSVAFWCNPISGHATLYWYQQILGQGPKLLIQFQNNGVVDDSQLPKDRFSAERLKGVDSTLKIQPAKLEDSAVYLCASIKYGAGPTEAFFGQGTRLTVV.

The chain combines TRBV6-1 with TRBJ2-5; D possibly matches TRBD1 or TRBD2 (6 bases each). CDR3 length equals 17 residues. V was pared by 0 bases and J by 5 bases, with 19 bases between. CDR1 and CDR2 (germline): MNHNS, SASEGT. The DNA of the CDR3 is TGTGCCAGCAGTGAAGCACAGGGATTGGAGGGGGGCGAGACCCAGTACTTC. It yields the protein CASSEAQGLEGGETQYF.

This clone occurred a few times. The chain's CDR3 is CAWSVRAGDTEAFF. CDR3 sequence (DNA): TGTGCCTGGAGTGTACGCGCGGGAGACACTGAAGCTTTCTTT. The gene calls are TRBV30 and TRBJ1-1; D not certain. V was trimmed by 0 bases and J by 3 bases, leaving 11 bases between them. CDR1 and CDR2 from the germline V gene are GTSNPN and SVGIG (reference sequence). CDR3 length: 14 residues.

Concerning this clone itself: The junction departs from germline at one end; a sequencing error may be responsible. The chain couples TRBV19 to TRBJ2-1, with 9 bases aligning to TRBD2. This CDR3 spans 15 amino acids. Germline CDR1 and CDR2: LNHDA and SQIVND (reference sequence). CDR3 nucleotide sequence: TGTGCCAGTAGGCCGGGACTAGCCTATTACAATGCGCAGTTCTTC. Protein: CASRPGLAYYNAQFF.

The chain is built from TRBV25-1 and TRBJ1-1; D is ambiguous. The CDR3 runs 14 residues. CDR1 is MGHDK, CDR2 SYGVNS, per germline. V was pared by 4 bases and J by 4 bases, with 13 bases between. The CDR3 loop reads CASSGPVRGTEAFF. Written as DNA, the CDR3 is TGTGCCAGCAGTGGCCCCGTTCGAGGCACTGAAGCTTTCTTT.

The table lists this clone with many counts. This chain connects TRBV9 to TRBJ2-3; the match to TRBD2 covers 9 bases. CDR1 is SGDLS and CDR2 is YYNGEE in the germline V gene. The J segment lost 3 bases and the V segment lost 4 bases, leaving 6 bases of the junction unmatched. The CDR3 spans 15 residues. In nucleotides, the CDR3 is TGTGCCAGCAGCATTAGCAGCGGGAGGACAGATACGCAGTATTTT. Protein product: CASSISSGRTDTQYF.

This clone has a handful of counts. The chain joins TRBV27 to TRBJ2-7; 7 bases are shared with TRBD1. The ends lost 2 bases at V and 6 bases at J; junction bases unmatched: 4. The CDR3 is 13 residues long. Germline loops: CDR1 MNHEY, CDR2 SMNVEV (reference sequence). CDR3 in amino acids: CASSLRRGLEQYF. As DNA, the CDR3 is TGTGCCAGCAGTTTACGAAGGGGGCTCGAGCAGTACTTC.

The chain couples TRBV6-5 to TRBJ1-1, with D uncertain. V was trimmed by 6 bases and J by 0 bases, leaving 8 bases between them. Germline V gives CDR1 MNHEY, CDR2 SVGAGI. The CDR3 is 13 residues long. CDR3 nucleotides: TGTGCCAGCAGACCCTCGTTGAACACTGAAGCTTTCTTT. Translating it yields CASRPSLNTEAFF.

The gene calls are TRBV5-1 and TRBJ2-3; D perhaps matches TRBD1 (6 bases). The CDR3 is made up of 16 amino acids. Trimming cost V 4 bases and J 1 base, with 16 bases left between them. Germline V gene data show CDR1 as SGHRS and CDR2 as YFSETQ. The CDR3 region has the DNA TGCGCCAGCAGCCTGAAGGGGGATCCACGCACAGATACGCAGTATTTT. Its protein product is CASSLKGDPRTDTQYF.

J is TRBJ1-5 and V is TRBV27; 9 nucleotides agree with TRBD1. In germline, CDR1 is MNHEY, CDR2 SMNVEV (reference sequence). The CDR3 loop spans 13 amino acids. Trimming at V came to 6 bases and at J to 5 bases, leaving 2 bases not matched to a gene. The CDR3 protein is CASRGQGYQPQHF. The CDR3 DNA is TGTGCCAGCAGGGGACAGGGATATCAGCCCCAGCATTTT.

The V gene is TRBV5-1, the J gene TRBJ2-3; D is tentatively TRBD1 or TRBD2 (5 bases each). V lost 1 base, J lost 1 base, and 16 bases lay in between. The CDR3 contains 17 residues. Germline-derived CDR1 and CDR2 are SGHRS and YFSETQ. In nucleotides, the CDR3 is TGCGCCAGCAGCTTGCTGACCTCGGGACGGGGCACAGATACGCAGTATTTT. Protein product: CASSLLTSGRGTDTQYF.

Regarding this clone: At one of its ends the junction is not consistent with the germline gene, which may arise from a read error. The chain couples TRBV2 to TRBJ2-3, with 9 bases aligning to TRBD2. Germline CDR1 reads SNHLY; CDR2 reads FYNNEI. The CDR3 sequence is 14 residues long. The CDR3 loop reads CASREAGGTDTQYF. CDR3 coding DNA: TGTGCCAGCAGGGAAGCGGGAGGAACAGATACGCAGTATTTT.

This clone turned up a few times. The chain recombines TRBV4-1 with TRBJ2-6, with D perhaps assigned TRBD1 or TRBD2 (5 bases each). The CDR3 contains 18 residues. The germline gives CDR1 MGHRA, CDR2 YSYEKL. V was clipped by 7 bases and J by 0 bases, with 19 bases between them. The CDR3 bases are TGCGCCAGCAATTTCCTACCGGGACCCTTCTCTGGGGCCAACGTCCTGACTTTC. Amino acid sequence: CASNFLPGPFSGANVLTF.